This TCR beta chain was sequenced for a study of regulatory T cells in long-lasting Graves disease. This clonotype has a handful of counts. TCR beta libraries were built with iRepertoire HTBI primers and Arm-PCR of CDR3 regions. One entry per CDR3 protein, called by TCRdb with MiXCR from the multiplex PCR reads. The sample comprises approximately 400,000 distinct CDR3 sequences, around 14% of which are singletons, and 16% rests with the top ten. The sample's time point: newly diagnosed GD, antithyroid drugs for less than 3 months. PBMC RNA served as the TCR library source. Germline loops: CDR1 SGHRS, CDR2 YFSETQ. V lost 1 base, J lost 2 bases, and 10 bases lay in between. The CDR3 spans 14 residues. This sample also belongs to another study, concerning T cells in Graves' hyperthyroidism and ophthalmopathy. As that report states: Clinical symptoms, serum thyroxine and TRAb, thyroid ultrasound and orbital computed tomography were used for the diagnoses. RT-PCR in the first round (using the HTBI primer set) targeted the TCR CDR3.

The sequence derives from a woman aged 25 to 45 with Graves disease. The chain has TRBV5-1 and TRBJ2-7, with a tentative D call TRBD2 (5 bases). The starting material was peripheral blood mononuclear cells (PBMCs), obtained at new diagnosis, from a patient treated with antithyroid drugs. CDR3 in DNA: TGCGCCAGCAGCTTGTTAGGACTTACCTACGAGCAGTACTTC. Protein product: CASSLLGLTYEQYF.